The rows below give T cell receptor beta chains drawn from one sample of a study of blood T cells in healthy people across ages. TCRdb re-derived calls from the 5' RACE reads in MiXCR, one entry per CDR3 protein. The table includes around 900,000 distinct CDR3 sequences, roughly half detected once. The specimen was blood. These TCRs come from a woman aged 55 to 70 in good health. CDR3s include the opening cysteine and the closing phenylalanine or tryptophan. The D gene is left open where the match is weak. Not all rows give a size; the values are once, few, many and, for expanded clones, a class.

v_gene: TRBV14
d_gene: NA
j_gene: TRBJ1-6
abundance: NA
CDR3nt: TGTGCCAGCAGCCAAGGGGTCTGGGGGACCCTCCACTTT
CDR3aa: CASSQGVWGTLHF

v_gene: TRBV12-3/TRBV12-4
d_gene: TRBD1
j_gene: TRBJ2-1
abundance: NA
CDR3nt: TGTGCCGGCAGTGTGGGACAGGGGGCAAATGAGCAGTTCTTC
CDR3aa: CAGSVGQGANEQFF

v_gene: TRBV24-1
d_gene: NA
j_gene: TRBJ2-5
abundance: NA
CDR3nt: TGTGCCACCAGTGATTTCTCCGGGGCCCAAGAGACCCAGTACTTC
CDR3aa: CATSDFSGAQETQYF

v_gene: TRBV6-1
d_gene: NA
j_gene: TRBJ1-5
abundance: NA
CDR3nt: TGTGCCAGCATGTTGGCGTCCGGCGGCAATCAGCCCCAGCATTTT
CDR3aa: CASMLASGGNQPQHF

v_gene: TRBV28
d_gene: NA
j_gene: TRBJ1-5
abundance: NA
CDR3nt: TGTGCTATACAGGGAGACCTTACCGATCAGCCCCAGCATTTT
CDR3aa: CAIQGDLTDQPQHF

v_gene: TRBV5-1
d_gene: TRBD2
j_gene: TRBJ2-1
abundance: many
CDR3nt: TGCGCCAGCAGCTTGGGGCGGCTAGCGGGAGTGGTCTATGAGCAGTTCTTC
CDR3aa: CASSLGRLAGVVYEQFF

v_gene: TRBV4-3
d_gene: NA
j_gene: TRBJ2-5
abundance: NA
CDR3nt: TGCGCCAGCAGCCAGTCCCCGCAGGGGCAGTTTGATGAGCAGTACTTC
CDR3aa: CASSQSPQGQFDEQYF

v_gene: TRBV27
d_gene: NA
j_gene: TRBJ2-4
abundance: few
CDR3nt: TGTGCCAGCAGTGAGAATTCATGGGAGCAGTACTTC
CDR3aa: CASSENSWEQYF

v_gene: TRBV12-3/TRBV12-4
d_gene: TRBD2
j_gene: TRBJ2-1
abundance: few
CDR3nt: TGTGCCAGCAGCCCCGGGACTAGCGACTACAATGAGCAGTTCTTC
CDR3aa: CASSPGTSDYNEQFF

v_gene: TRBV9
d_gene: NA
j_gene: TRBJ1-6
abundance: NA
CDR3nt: TGTGCCAGCAGCAAGGGGAGAGATTCACCCCTCCACTTT
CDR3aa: CASSKGRDSPLHF

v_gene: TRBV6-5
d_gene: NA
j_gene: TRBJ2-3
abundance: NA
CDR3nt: TGTGCCAGCAGTTACAGCCAAGGGTCAGATACGCAGTATTTT
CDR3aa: CASSYSQGSDTQYF

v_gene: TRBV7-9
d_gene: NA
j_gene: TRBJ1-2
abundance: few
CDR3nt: TGTGCCAGCAGCCCACCCGTTGGGGGTAAATCTGGCTACACCTTC
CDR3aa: CASSPPVGGKSGYTF

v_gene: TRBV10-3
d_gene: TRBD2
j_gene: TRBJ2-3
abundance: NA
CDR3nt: TGTGCCATCAAACCGGGGCTAGCGGGAGGGCTGGATACGCAGTATTTT
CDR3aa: CAIKPGLAGGLDTQYF

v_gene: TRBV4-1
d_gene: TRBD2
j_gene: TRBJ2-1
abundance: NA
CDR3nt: TGCGCCAGCAGCCAAGCCCCAGCGGGGTACAATGAGCAGTTCTTC
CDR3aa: CASSQAPAGYNEQFF

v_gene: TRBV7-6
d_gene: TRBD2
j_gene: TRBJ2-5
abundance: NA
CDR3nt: TGTGCCAGCAGCAAAAGGGAGGGTATTTCCGTAGAGTACTTC
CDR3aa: CASSKREGISVEYF

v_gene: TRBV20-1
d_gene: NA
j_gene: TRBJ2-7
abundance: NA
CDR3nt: TGCAGTGCTAGATGGGGGACGTACGAGCAGTACTTC
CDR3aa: CSARWGTYEQYF

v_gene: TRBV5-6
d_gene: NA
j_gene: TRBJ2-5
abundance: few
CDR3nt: TGTGCCAGCATTCTAAGGGGCGGGGAGACCCAGTACTTC
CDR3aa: CASILRGGETQYF

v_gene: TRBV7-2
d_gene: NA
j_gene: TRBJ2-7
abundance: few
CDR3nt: TGTGCCAGCAGCCGTACTAGCTACTCCTACGAGCAGTACTTC
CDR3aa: CASSRTSYSYEQYF

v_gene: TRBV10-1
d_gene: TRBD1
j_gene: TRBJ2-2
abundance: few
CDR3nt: TGCGCCAGCAGTCCGGGACAGGTGAACACCGGGGAGCTGTTTTTT
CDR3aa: CASSPGQVNTGELFF

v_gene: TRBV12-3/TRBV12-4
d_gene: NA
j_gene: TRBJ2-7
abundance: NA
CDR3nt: TGTGCCAGCAGTTTATTGGGGCAGGGCGAGCAGTACTTC
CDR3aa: CASSLLGQGEQYF

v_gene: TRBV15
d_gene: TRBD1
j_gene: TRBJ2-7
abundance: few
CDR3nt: TGTGCCACCAGCAGAGTGACAGGGACCTACGAGCAGTACTTC
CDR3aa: CATSRVTGTYEQYF

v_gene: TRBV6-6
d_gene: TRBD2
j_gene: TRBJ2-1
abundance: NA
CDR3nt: TGTGCCAGCAGCCCGCGATCGGCGGGAGGGCCGTACAATGAGCAGTTCTTC
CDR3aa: CASSPRSAGGPYNEQFF

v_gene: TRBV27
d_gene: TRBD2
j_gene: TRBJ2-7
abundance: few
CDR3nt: TGTGCCAGCAGTCCCTCCAGCGGGAGGATAGCCTACGAGCAGTACTTC
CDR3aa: CASSPSSGRIAYEQYF

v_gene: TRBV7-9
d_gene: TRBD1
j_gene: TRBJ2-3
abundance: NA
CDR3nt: TGTGCCAGCAGTCCAGACAGGGCGGAGTTGTATTTT
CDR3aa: CASSPDRAELYF

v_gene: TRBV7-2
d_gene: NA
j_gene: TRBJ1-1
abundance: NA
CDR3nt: TGTGCCAGCAGCTTAGCTTTCGAGGGCACTGAAGCTTTCTTT
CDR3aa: CASSLAFEGTEAFF

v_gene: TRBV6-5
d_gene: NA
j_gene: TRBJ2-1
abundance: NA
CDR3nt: TGTGCCAGCAGTTACTCGAATTCAGTCGGCAGCTCCTACAATGAGCAGTTCTTC
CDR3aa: CASSYSNSVGSSYNEQFF

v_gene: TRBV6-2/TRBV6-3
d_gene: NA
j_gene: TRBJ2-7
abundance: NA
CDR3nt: TGTGCCAGCCGCTACCGGGACTTGCCCTACGAGCAGTACTTC
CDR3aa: CASRYRDLPYEQYF

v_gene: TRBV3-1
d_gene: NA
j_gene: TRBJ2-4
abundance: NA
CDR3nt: TGTGCCAGCAGCCAAGATGGGCGGTTAAACATTCAGTACTTC
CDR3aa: CASSQDGRLNIQYF

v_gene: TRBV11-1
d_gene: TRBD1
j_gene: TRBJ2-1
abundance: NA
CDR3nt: TGTGCCAGCAGCTTACCCTCTGAAGGACAGGTTCGATACAATGAGCAGTTCTTC
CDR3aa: CASSLPSEGQVRYNEQFF

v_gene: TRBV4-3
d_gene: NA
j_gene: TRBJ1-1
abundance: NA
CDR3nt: TGCGCCAGCAGCCAAGATAGGGGGGCCACTGAAGCTTTCTTT
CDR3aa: CASSQDRGATEAFF

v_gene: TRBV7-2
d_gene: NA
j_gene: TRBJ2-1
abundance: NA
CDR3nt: TGTGCCAGCAGCTCCCACAGACTACGTCCGTTCTTC
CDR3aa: CASSSHRLRPFF

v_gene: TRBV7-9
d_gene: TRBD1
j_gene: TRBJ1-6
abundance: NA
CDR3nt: TGTGCCAGCACCGTGACAGGGAACTATAATTCACCCCTCCACTTT
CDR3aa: CASTVTGNYNSPLHF

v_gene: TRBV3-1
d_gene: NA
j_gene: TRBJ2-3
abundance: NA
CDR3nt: TGTGCCAGCAGCCAAGATCCATCCGCGGGCACAGATACGCAGTATTTT
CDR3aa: CASSQDPSAGTDTQYF

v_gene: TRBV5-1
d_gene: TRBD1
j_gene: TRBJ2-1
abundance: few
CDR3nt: TGCGCCAGCAGCTGGTTTATCACAGGGGGCTCGGATGAGCAGTTCTTC
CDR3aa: CASSWFITGGSDEQFF

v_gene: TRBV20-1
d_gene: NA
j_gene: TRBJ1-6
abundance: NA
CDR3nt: TGCAGTGCTAGTAAGGAACAACATACCCCCGATTCACCCCTCCACTTT
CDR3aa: CSASKEQHTPDSPLHF

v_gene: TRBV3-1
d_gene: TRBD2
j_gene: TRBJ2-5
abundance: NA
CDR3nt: TGTGCCAGCAGCCAAAAAGTGGGGACTAGCGGGAGTTTGGGAGAGACCCAGTACTTC
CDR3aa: CASSQKVGTSGSLGETQYF

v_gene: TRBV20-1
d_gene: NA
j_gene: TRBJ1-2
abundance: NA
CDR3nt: TGCAGTGCTAGAGGGATCAACTATGGCTACACCTTC
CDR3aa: CSARGINYGYTF

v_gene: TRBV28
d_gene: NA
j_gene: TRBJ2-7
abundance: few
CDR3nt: TGTGCCAGCAGTCCCCAAAGGCGCCAAACCTACGAGCAGTACTTC
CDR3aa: CASSPQRRQTYEQYF

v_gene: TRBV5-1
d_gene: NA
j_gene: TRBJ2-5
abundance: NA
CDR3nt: TGCGCCAGCAGCTTCGGGTCGATGGAGACCCAGTACTTC
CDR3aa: CASSFGSMETQYF

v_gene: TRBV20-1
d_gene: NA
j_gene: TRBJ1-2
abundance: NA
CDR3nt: TGCAGTGCTAAGGGGCCCGGGCAGGGAAGGGTTGGCTACACCTTC
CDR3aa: CSAKGPGQGRVGYTF

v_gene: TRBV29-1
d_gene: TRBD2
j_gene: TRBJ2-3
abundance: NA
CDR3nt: TGCAGCGCCGCTGGGGGGACTAGCGGGAAAGATACGCAGTATTTT
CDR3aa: CSAAGGTSGKDTQYF

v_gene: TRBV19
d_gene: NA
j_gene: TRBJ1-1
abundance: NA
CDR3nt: TGTGCCAGTAGTATTTCCGGGTTGAACACTGAAGCTTTCTTT
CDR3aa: CASSISGLNTEAFF

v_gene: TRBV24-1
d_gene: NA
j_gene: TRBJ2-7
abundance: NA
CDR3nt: TGTGCCACCAGTGTCCCTGGAGCCCACGAGCAGTACTTC
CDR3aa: CATSVPGAHEQYF

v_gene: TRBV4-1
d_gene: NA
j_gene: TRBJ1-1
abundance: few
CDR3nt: TGCGCCAGCAGCCAAGAGACGACGGGGAGGGCTTTCTTT
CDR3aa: CASSQETTGRAFF

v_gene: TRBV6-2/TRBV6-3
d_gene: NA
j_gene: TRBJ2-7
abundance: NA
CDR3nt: TGTGCCAGCAGTGGACAGGGACTAAGCTCCTACGAGCAGTACTTC
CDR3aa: CASSGQGLSSYEQYF

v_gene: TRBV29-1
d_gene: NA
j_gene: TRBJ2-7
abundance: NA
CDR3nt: TGCAGCGTTGCTCAGGGTTTATCCTACGAGCAGTACTTC
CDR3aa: CSVAQGLSYEQYF

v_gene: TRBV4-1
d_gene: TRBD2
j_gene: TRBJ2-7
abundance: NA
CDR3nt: TGCGCCAGCAGCCAGGCCACAACTAGCGGGACTACTCCCTACGAGCAGTACTTC
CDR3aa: CASSQATTSGTTPYEQYF

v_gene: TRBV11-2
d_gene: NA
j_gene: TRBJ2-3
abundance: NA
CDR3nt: TGTGCCAGCAGCGACTACCGGGCCTCCCGAGGAGATACGCAGTATTTT
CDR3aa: CASSDYRASRGDTQYF

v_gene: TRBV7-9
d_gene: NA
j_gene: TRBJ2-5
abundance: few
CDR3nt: TGTGCCAGCAGCTTAGATGAGCGGGAGACCCAGTACTTC
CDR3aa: CASSLDERETQYF